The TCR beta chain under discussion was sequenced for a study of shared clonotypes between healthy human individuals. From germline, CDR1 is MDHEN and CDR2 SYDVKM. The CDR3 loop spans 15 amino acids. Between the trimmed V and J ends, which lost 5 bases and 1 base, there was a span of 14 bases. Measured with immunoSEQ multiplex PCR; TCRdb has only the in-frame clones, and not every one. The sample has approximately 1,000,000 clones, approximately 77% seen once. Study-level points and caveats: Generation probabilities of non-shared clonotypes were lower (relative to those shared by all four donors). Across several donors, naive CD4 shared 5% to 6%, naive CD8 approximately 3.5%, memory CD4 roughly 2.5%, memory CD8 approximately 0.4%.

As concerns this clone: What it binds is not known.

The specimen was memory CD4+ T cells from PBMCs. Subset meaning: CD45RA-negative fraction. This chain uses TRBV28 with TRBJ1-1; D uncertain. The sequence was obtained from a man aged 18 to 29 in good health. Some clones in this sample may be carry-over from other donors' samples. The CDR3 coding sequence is TGTGCCAGCAGTACTCTCGGACTGCAGAACACTGAAGCTTTCTTT. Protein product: CASSTLGLQNTEAFF.